This TCR beta chain derives from a study of shared T cell receptors in the human thymus. Sequencing was performed with immunoSEQ multiplex PCR; in TCRdb, only in-frame clones are kept and a portion is missing. The data contain hundreds of thousands of clones, approximately 87% of them singletons. Germline CDR1 MNHNS, CDR2 SASEGT. This CDR3 comprises 14 residues. V lost 6 bases, J lost 2 bases, and 10 bases lay in between. The same data also went into a second study, on human thymus T cells. As that study records: Healthy Finnish infants undergoing corrective surgery for congenital heart defects provided the donor material. V and J gene usage appeared biased in thymic and blood repertoires.

Sequencing was performed on thymocytes. V is TRBV6-1 and J is TRBJ1-4, with D possibly being TRBD1 (6 bases). The TCR sequence derives from a boy under three years old with a congenital heart defect. The CDR3 DNA reads TGTGCCAGCAGACTACAGGGTACTAATGAAAAACTGTTTTTT. This gives the protein CASRLQGTNEKLFF.